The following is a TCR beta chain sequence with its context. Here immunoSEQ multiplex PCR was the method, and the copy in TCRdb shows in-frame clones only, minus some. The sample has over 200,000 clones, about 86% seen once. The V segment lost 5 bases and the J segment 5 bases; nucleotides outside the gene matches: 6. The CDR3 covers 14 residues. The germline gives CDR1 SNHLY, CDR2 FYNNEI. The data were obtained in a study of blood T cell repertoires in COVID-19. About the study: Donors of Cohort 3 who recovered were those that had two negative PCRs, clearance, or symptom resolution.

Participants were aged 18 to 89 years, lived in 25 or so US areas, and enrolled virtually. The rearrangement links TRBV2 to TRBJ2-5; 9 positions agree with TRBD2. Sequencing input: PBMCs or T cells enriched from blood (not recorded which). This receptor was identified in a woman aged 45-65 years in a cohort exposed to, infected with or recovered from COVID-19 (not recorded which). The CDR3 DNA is TGTGCCAGCAGTTATAGCGGGGGCGGGGAGACCCAGTACTTC. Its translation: CASSYSGGGETQYF. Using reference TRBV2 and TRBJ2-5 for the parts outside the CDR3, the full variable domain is EPEVTQTPSHQVTQMGQEVILRCVPISNHLYFYWYRQILGQKVEFLVSFYNNEISEKSEIFDDQFSVERPDGSNFTLKIRSTKLEDSAMYFCASSYSGGGETQYFGPGTRLLVL.